The TCR beta chain described here comes from a study of T cell responses to AZD1222 COVID-19 vaccine. Study-level points and caveats: In a largely white British group with more females than males, clonal diversity was possibly underestimated. Sampling captured repertoires only after the peak T cell response. Across spike, vaccine-associated CD4 TCRs were found, dominant at 160-218 and 743-854.

The method was immunoSEQ multiplex PCR; TCRdb's version includes in-frame clones alone and lacks a portion of them. This repertoire shows some 160,000 clones, more than 85% found once; its top ten account for approximately 0.97%. Germline V gene sequence: CDR1 KGHSH, CDR2 LQKENI. Trimming took off 3 bases at V and 9 bases at J, with 18 bases between the two ends. The CDR3 length is 16 residues. This clone turned up a few times. Its target is not known. The TCR was taken from an adult in good health. The sample in question was peripheral blood, obtained on day 0 of AZD1222 vaccination. V usage is TRBV18 and J usage is TRBJ1-6; maybe TRBD1 (5 bases). DNA for the CDR3: TGTGCCAGCTCACCTGCGGTCGCAGGGACGGGTTCACCCCTCCACTTT. Protein sequence: CASSPAVAGTGSPLHF.